This is a list of T cell receptor beta chains from one sample in a study of beta chain features in type 1 diabetes. Here immunoSEQ multiplex PCR was the method, and the copy in TCRdb shows in-frame clones only, minus some. The table records 600,000 or so clones, approximately 13% of them present only once. The sequencing input was naive CD4+ T cells from blood. These receptor sequences come from a man aged 25-40 years with type 1 diabetes. CDR3s include the opening cysteine and the closing phenylalanine or tryptophan.

j_call v_call cdr3_aa
TRBJ2-7 TRBV28 CASSLENEQYF
TRBJ2-1 TRBV6-1 CASSATDASYNEQFF
TRBJ2-1 TRBV9 CASSVGEGLGINEQFF
. TRBV30 CAWSVPPSEQYF
TRBJ1-4 TRBV20-1 CSARDEEKLFF
TRBJ2-1 TRBV9 CASSVAHDEQFF
TRBJ2-6 TRBV18 CASSPGLSGANVLTF
TRBJ1-5 TRBV4-2 CASSQDTGFGQPQHF
TRBJ1-2 TRBV7-2 CASSLAGWGGYTF
TRBJ2-3 TRBV6-6 CASRSTDTQYF
TRBJ2-3 TRBV27 CASSLTAASTDTQYF
TRBJ2-5 TRBV6-5 CASSAGIQETQYF
TRBJ1-2 TRBV21-1 CASRVQGYEENYGYTF
TRBJ2-7 TRBV7-2 CASSLARQQGEQYF
TRBJ2-3 TRBV5-1 CASSPDLWFRDTQYF
TRBJ2-3 TRBV13 CASSLEGTSGSADTQYF
TRBJ2-5 TRBV25-1 CASSELMGTGETQYF
TRBJ2-1 TRBV27 CASSPGTGYLGEQFF
TRBJ1-1 TRBV7-9 CASSRDRGDTEAFF
TRBJ1-1 TRBV7-2 CASSLQEGTEAFF
TRBJ1-1 TRBV7-2 CASSFGTVNTEAFF
TRBJ1-2 TRBV29-1 CSVDDRFYGYTF
TRBJ1-5 TRBV30 CAWTPGPNQPQHF
TRBJ1-1 TRBV2 CASRGHPMNTEAFF
TRBJ2-2 TRBV29-1 CSARDRVMPDTGELFF
TRBJ1-5 TRBV28 CASSQGQGRQPQHF
TRBJ2-3 TRBV19 CASTDRGVGTDTQYF
TRBJ2-2 TRBV29-1 CSAGQFRVGELFF
TRBJ1-6 TRBV9 CASSETGGSTPLHF
TRBJ1-2 TRBV9 CASSVGRSNYGYTF
TRBJ1-6 TRBV5-4 CASSPSTAAYNSPLHF
TRBJ2-3 TRBV6-6 CASSYTEEPSTDTQYF
TRBJ2-7 TRBV7-9 CASSLSLGSSDEQYF
TRBJ1-2 TRBV19 CASSIAGSSNYGYTF
TRBJ2-7 TRBV4-1 CASSQDWEDEQYF
TRBJ1-5 TRBV7-9 CASSSTDRGGQPQHF
TRBJ2-7 TRBV9 CASSASVTGTTPYEQYF
TRBJ1-1 TRBV19 CASNQGRNTEAFF
TRBJ2-2 TRBV9 CASRGTGIGTGELFF
TRBJ1-1 TRBV7-9 CASSLRLGDTEAFF
TRBJ2-5 TRBV27 CASSRRPPPPTAFQETQYF
TRBJ2-1 TRBV16 CASSQLLRGGYNEQFF
TRBJ1-4 TRBV18 CASSQGAEGEKLFF
TRBJ2-6 TRBV7-9 CASSPGTGGAWSGANVLTF
TRBJ1-4 TRBV6-1 CASSDFGHRLSATNEKLFF
TRBJ1-4 TRBV25-1 CASSLTRGGLNEKLFF
TRBJ1-6 TRBV28 CASSSTGGGRSPLHF
TRBJ1-6 TRBV7-2 CASSPRQNSPLHF
TRBJ2-3 TRBV5-1 CASSPTGGPTDTQYF
TRBJ2-2 TRBV5-6 CASSLAGISTGELFF
TRBJ2-5 TRBV5-1 CASSSARARGETQYF
TRBJ1-2 TRBV11-2 CASSLEAASPNYGYTF
TRBJ2-2 TRBV7-9 CASSSGLGELFF
TRBJ1-2 TRBV4-3 CASSQGQTDFYGYTF
TRBJ2-3 TRBV7-2 CASSLERGLGDTQYF
TRBJ2-3 TRBV7-9 CASSSQATSGGYTQYF
TRBJ1-4 TRBV11-2 CASSPTDEKLFF
TRBJ1-1 TRBV5-6 CASSLYSVGNTEAFF
TRBJ2-4 TRBV4-2 CASTNLGGGAPGKNIQYF